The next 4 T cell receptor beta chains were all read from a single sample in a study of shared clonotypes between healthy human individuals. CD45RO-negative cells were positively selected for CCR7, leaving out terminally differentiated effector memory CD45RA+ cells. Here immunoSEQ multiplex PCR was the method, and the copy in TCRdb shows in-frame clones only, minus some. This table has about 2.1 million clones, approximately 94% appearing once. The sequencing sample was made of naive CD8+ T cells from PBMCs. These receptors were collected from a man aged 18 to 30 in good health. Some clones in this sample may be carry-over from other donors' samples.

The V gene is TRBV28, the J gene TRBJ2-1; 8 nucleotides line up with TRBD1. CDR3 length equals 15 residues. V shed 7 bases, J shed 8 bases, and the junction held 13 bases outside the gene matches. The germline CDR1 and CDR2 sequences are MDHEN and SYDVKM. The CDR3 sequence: CASTSVRGQFDEQFF. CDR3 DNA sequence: TGTGCCAGCACGAGTGTCAGGGGGCAATTCGATGAGCAGTTCTTC.

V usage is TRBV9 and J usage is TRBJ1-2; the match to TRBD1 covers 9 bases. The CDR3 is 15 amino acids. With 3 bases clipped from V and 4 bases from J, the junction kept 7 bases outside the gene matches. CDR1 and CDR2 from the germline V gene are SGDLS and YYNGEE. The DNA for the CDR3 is TGTGCCAGCAGCGCCGGGACAGGGCAAGCCTATGGCTACACCTTC. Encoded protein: CASSAGTGQAYGYTF.

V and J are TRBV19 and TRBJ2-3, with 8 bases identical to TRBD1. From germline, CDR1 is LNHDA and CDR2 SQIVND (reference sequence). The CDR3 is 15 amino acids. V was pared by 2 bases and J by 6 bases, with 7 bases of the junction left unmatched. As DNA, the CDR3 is TGTGCCAGTAGTATACGGACAGGGCCTTGGGATACGCAGTATTTT. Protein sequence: CASSIRTGPWDTQYF.

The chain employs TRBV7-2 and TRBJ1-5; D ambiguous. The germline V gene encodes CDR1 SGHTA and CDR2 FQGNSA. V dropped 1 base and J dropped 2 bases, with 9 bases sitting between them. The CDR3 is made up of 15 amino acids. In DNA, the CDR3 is TGTGCCAGCAGCTTAGTGAGAACAGGCAATCAGCCCCAGCATTTT. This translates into CASSLVRTGNQPQHF.